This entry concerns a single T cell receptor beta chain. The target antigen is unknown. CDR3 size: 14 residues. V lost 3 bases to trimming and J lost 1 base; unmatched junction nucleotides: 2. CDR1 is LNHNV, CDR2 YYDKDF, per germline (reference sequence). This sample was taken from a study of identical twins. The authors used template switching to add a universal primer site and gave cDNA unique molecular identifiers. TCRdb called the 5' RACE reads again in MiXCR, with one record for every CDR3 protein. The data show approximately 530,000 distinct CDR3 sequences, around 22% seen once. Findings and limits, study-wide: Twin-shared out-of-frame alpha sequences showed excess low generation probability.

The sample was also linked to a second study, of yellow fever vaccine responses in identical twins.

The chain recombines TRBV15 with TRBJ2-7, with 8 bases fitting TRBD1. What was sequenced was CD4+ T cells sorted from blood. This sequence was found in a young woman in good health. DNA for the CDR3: TGTGCCACCAGCAGTACAGGGGGTTCCTACGAGCAGTACTTC. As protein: CATSSTGGSYEQYF.